This TCR beta chain was found in a study of T cell responses to AZD1222 COVID-19 vaccine. Germline lookup yields CDR1 MGHRA and CDR2 YSYEKL. The V end lost 1 base, the J end lost 1 base, and 19 bases lay between the germline ends. This CDR3 contains 18 residues. As to this clone: Its antigen is still unknown.

Measured with immunoSEQ multiplex PCR; TCRdb has only the in-frame clones, and not every one. Of over 150,000 clones listed, about 86% are singletons. The study, taken as a whole, reports: Repertoire sampling occurred only after the peak T cell response. Among those given AZD1222, only five or six were seropositive at baseline. Among spike-specific TCRs, nearly half reportedly target unmutated variant regions. Clonal diversity may have been underestimated, and the donors were mostly white British, with more females than males.

This TCR was recovered from an adult in good health. V gene TRBV4-1 combines with J gene TRBJ2-5, with D perhaps assigned TRBD1 or TRBD2 (5 bases each). The sample in question was peripheral blood, obtained on day 0 of MenACWY control vaccination. CDR3 region: CASSQGTYGASTQETQYF. CDR3 in DNA: TGCGCCAGCAGCCAAGGGACCTACGGGGCCTCAACCCAAGAGACCCAGTACTTC.